Following are 21 T cell receptor beta chains from one sample sequenced in a study of early T cells in non-severe SARS-CoV-2 infection. TCRdb used MiXCR to reprocess the 5' RACE reads, holding one entry per CDR3 protein. The sample contains tens of thousands of distinct CDR3 sequences, around 8% of which appear only once. Sequenced material: whole blood. The source of these receptors is an adult who was a healthcare worker with PCR-confirmed SARS-CoV-2 infection or an uninfected control (not recorded which).

V usage is TRBV20-1 and J usage is TRBJ2-7; 7 bases map to TRBD1. CDR1 DFQATT and CDR2 SNEGSKA come from the germline V gene (reference sequence). Trimming at V came to 6 bases and at J to 7 bases, leaving 12 bases not matched to a gene. This CDR3 region has 13 residues. In DNA, the CDR3 is TGCAGTGCCAGTAGACAGGGTTCGAGAGAGCAGTACTTC. This encodes CSASRQGSREQYF.

There are a few counts of this clonotype. The chain links TRBV20-1 to TRBJ1-1; a weak D match, TRBD1 (6 bases). V lost 0 bases to trimming and J lost 2 bases, with 10 bases between them. CDR3 length: 14 amino acids. Germline V gene sequence: CDR1 DFQATT, CDR2 SNEGSKA (reference sequence). The CDR3 region is CSAREGADNTEAFF. CDR3 coding DNA: TGCAGTGCTAGAGAGGGGGCAGATAACACTGAAGCTTTCTTT.

This clonotype has ten or more counts. This chain joins TRBV5-1 and TRBJ2-2, with unresolved D. V was shortened by 1 base and J by 6 bases, with 7 bases between the two germline ends. The germline V gene encodes CDR1 SGHRS and CDR2 YFSETQ. This CDR3 is built from 13 residues. CDR3 nucleotides: TGCGCCAGCAGCTTGTTACTGGCCGGGGAGCTGTTTTTT. Amino acids: CASSLLLAGELFF.

This clonotype was observed many times. The V and J genes are TRBV20-1 and TRBJ1-2, with 7 positions matching TRBD1. From germline, CDR1 is DFQATT and CDR2 SNEGSKA (reference sequence). There are 14 residues in the CDR3. With 3 bases clipped from V and 10 bases from J, the junction kept 14 bases outside the gene matches. CDR3 nucleotide sequence: TGCAGTGCTAGTGGCCTTAGACAGGGAAGGGACTACACCTTC. Translating gives CSASGLRQGRDYTF.

This clonotype showed up just a few times. V gene TRBV11-3 combines with J gene TRBJ2-1; D is undetermined. This CDR3 contains 12 residues. CDR1 is SGHNT and CDR2 is YENEEA in the germline V gene. V lost 2 bases to trimming and J lost 5 bases, with 4 bases between them. The CDR3 reads CASSLFNNEQFF. DNA of the CDR3: TGTGCCAGCAGCTTATTCAACAATGAGCAGTTCTTC.

Only a few counts were recorded for this clonotype. V gene TRBV29-1 combines with J gene TRBJ2-6; D unclear. There are 13 residues in the CDR3. Germline V lookup: CDR1 SQVTM, CDR2 ANQGSEA. The V gene lost 4 bases and the J gene lost 3 bases, with 7 bases spanning the gap. The CDR3 DNA follows: TGCAGCGTTGTGTTGTATGGGGCCAACGTCCTGACTTTC. This codes for CSVVLYGANVLTF.

This sequence joins TRBV12-3 or TRBV12-4 and TRBJ2-5, with D unresolved. CDR3 size: 14 residues. V lost 3 bases, J lost 1 base, and 9 bases lay in between. The CDR3 spells CASSFGSTQETQYF. The CDR3 bases are TGTGCCAGCAGTTTCGGCAGCACCCAAGAGACCCAGTACTTC.

At least ten counts were recorded for this clonotype. The chain couples TRBV11-1 to TRBJ2-7; D is unresolved. This CDR3 has 13 amino acids. Germline loops: CDR1 SGHAT, CDR2 FQDESV (reference sequence). Trimming shortened V by 3 bases and J by 0 bases, and 6 bases separated the two germline ends. The CDR3 bases are TGTGCCAGCAGCTTTGAGTTCTCCTACGAGCAGTACTTC. The encoded protein is CASSFEFSYEQYF.

This clonotype was seen many times. This chain joins TRBV3-1 and TRBJ1-2; the match to TRBD1 covers 8 bases. The CDR3 runs 15 residues. J was trimmed by 6 bases and V by 4 bases; bases with no gene match: 10. Germline V gives CDR1 LGHDT, CDR2 YNNKEL (reference sequence). CDR3 DNA sequence: TGTGCCAGCAGCCCTGGAATTGACAGGGGCCATGGCTACACCTTC. This sequence encodes CASSPGIDRGHGYTF.

In this sample, this clonotype turned up a few times. The chain uses TRBV18 and TRBJ2-7; D not resolved. Germline V gives CDR1 KGHSH, CDR2 LQKENI. The CDR3 is 13 residues long. Trimming removed 0 bases from V and 7 bases from J, with 10 bases in between. CDR3 loop: CASSPPITREQYF. CDR3 in DNA: TGTGCCAGCTCACCACCAATCACCCGGGAGCAGTACTTC.

This clonotype was seen ten or more times. The V and J genes are TRBV20-1 and TRBJ2-7, with a possible D match to TRBD1 (5 bases). The CDR3 totals 13 residues. V dropped 1 base and J dropped 5 bases, with 12 bases sitting between them. Germline CDR1 and CDR2: DFQATT and SNEGSKA (reference sequence). CDR3 nucleotide sequence: TGCAGTGCTAGAGGTCAGGGCCTGAACGAGCAGTACTTC. Its translation: CSARGQGLNEQYF.

The chain links TRBV7-9 to TRBJ1-4; TRBD1 aligns across 7 bases. V lost 3 bases to trimming and J lost 7 bases; unmatched junction nucleotides: 8. There are 15 residues in the CDR3. Germline V gives CDR1 SEHNR, CDR2 FQNEAQ (reference sequence). Here the CDR3 reads CASSFASHRGEKLFF. DNA for the CDR3: TGTGCCAGCAGCTTTGCGAGCCACAGGGGTGAAAAACTGTTTTTT.

This clonotype has only a few counts. The rearrangement joins TRBV29-1 to TRBJ2-7, with 10 bases fitting TRBD1. The V and J ends lost 7 bases and 6 bases, in that order; junction bases with no gene match: 6. The CDR3 is made up of 12 amino acids. Germline values: CDR1 SQVTM, CDR2 ANQGSEA. The CDR3 is CSAQTGGGEQYF. The CDR3 DNA sequence: TGCAGCGCACAGACAGGGGGCGGCGAGCAGTACTTC.

J is TRBJ2-1 and V is TRBV19; 9 bases are shared with TRBD2. Germline CDR1 LNHDA, CDR2 SQIVND (reference sequence). CDR3 length: 15 amino acids. V dropped 5 bases and J dropped 8; count of bases not matched to a gene: 10. CDR3 residues: CASSGSGSFSDEQFF. In nucleotides, the CDR3 is TGTGCCAGTAGTGGTAGCGGGAGTTTCTCCGATGAGCAGTTCTTC.

The J gene is TRBJ2-1, the V gene TRBV6-5; D might be TRBD2 (6 bases). V was cut by 7 bases and J by 2 bases, with 15 bases left in between. This CDR3 has 15 amino acids. Germline CDR1 reads MNHEY; CDR2 reads SVGAGI. In DNA form, the CDR3 reads TGTGCCAGCACCCGGGAGCCAGGCCCCTACAATGAGCAGTTCTTC. It is translated as CASTREPGPYNEQFF.

This chain uses TRBV12-3 or TRBV12-4 with TRBJ2-7; weak D call: TRBD2 (6 bases). CDR3 length: 15 amino acids. Trimming shortened V by 6 bases and J by 4 bases, and 19 bases separated the two germline ends. The CDR3 reads CASSLGTGVDYEQYF. DNA for the CDR3: TGTGCCAGCAGCCTGGGGACGGGAGTTGATTACGAGCAGTACTTC.

This clonotype was seen a few times. This chain uses TRBV18 with TRBJ1-2, with 8 positions matching TRBD1. CDR1 is KGHSH, CDR2 LQKENI, per germline. The J segment lost 1 base and the V segment lost 3 bases, leaving 1 base of the junction unmatched. This CDR3 is 14 amino acids long. CDR3 coding DNA: TGTGCCAGCTCACCGGGACAGGATAACTATGGCTACACCTTC. Translation gives CASSPGQDNYGYTF.

This clonotype was counted ten times or more. The V and J genes are TRBV10-3 and TRBJ1-3; D unresolved. The germline V gene encodes CDR1 ENHRY and CDR2 SYGVKD. The CDR3 has 14 residues. V was clipped by 7 bases and J by 0 bases, with 10 bases between them. The CDR3 DNA reads as TGTGCCATCACTCAGACGTCCTCTGGAAACACCATATATTTT. Residues: CAITQTSSGNTIYF.

This clonotype was picked up a small number of times. The chain has TRBV5-1 and TRBJ2-3; 10 bases align to TRBD2. CDR3 size: 17 residues. With V trimmed by 6 bases and J by 1 base, 11 bases remained unmatched. Germline V gene sequence: CDR1 SGHRS, CDR2 YFSETQ. CDR3 nucleotide sequence: TGCGCCAGCACCCTGGGGGCACTAGCGGGGCGCACAGATACGCAGTATTTT. Translating it yields CASTLGALAGRTDTQYF.

The chain recombines TRBV20-1 with TRBJ1-6; D ambiguous. The CDR3 totals 14 residues. Trimming removed 2 bases from V and 7 bases from J, with 12 bases in between. Germline-derived CDR1 and CDR2 are DFQATT and SNEGSKA (reference sequence). The CDR3 DNA reads as TGCAGTGCTAGAAAAGGACCGAGAAATTCACCCCTCCACTTT. Translation gives CSARKGPRNSPLHF.

The rearrangement uses TRBV19 and TRBJ2-1; D remains ambiguous. This CDR3 has 16 amino acids. The germline gives CDR1 LNHDA, CDR2 SQIVND (reference sequence). Trimming removed 3 bases from V and 0 bases from J, with 12 bases in between. The CDR3 loop is CASSINAVSSYNEQFF. The CDR3 bases are TGTGCCAGTAGTATTAACGCCGTTTCCTCCTACAATGAGCAGTTCTTC.